What follows are 4 T cell receptor beta chains derived from one specimen sequenced in a study of T cell repertoires in cytomegalovirus infection. TCRdb called the reads again in MiXCR, with one record for every CDR3 protein. The sample comprises 560,000 or so distinct CDR3 sequences, 16% of which are singletons, and approximately 24% rests with the top ten. What was sequenced was CD8+ T cells from PBMCs. These receptors came from a human donor in good health (CMV status not recorded). Some clones in this sample may be carry-over from other donors' samples.

This clonotype occurred many times. In nucleotides, the CDR3 is TGTGCCAGCAGCCGGGCCTTTATTAATGAAAAACTGTTTTTT. Its protein is CASSRAFINEKLFF. The V and J genes are TRBV7-9 and TRBJ1-4; unclear D gene. Germline CDR1 reads SEHNR; CDR2 reads FQNEAQ (reference sequence). This CDR3 has 14 residues. V lost 5 bases, J lost 4 bases, and 11 bases lay in between. Together with reference TRBV7-9 and TRBJ1-4, the CDR3 gives the full variable domain: DTGVSQNPRHKITKRGQNVTFRCDPISEHNRLYWYRQTLGQGPEFLTYFQNEAQLEKSRLLSDRFSAERPKGSFSTLEIQRTEQGDSAMYLCASSRAFINEKLFFGSGTQLSVL.

V gene TRBV19 combines with J gene TRBJ2-5; 7 bases map to TRBD1. Germline loops: CDR1 LNHDA, CDR2 SQIVND (reference sequence). There are 14 residues in the CDR3. The V segment lost 2 bases and the J segment 5 bases; nucleotides outside the gene matches: 5. The chain's CDR3 is CASSINRGSETQYF. CDR3 bases: TGTGCCAGTAGTATAAACAGGGGATCGGAGACCCAGTACTTC. Full variable domain (missing parts from reference TRBV19 and TRBJ2-5): DGGITQSPKYLFRKEGQNVTLSCEQNLNHDAMYWYRQDPGQGLRLIYYSQIVNDFQKGDIAEGYSVSREKKESFPLTVTSAQKNPTAFYLCASSINRGSETQYFGPGTRLLVL.

This clonotype was detected only a few times. This chain uses TRBV27 with TRBJ2-7; 11 bases agree with TRBD2. This CDR3 region has 16 residues. Germline V gene data show CDR1 as MNHEY and CDR2 as SMNVEV (reference sequence). V gave up 3 bases and J gave up 0 bases; unmatched junction bases: 4. The CDR3 nucleotides read TGTGCCAGCAGTTTGACTAGCGGGGTTTTCTCCTACGAGCAGTACTTC. Its translation is CASSLTSGVFSYEQYF.

This clonotype was seen repeatedly, ten times or more. The J gene is TRBJ2-7, the V gene TRBV7-3; weak D call: TRBD1 (6 bases). Per germline, CDR1 SGHTA and CDR2 FQGTGA. V was clipped by 0 bases and J by 5 bases, with 11 bases between them. The CDR3 is 14 amino acids. CDR3 protein: CASSLTGRGHEQYF. The CDR3 region has the DNA TGTGCCAGCAGCTTAACCGGCAGGGGCCACGAGCAGTACTTC.